This passage covers 11 T cell receptor beta chains from one sample sequenced in a study of OX40 agonist ivuxolimab in advanced cancers. Sequencing used immunoSEQ multiplex PCR; TCRdb keeps in-frame clones, though not all of them. The sample holds just under 85,000 clones, about 81% seen once. The specimen was CD4+ or CD8+ T cells sorted from blood, collected in a trial of the OX40 agonist ivuxolimab. The receptors originated from an adult with an advanced solid tumor such as melanoma, head and neck, liver or kidney cancer.

The CDR3 reads CASSPLGGSSYNSPLHF. The DNA for the CDR3 is TGTGCCAGCAGTCCCTTGGGGGGGAGCTCCTATAATTCACCCCTCCACTTT. This chain connects TRBV11-3 to TRBJ1-6; D might be TRBD1 (5 bases). Trimming took 6 bases from V and 0 from J, leaving 15 bases between them. The CDR3 is 17 residues long. In germline, CDR1 is SGHNT, CDR2 YENEEA.

This chain joins TRBV10-2 and TRBJ2-2; D may correspond to TRBD1 or TRBD2 (6 bases each). The CDR3 is 13 amino acids. The V and J ends lost 10 bases and 6 bases respectively, with 15 bases between them. Germline CDR1 WSHSY, CDR2 SAAADI. In DNA form, the CDR3 reads TGCGCCACCTCCCGGAGGGGGGCCGGGGAGCTGTTTTTT. Translation gives CATSRRGAGELFF.

As for this clone: The identical CDR3 is also encoded by other nucleotide sequences in the sample. The CDR3 loop reads CASSSGQGNTIYF. In nucleotides, the CDR3 is TGTGCCAGCAGCTCAGGACAGGGGAACACCATATATTTT. The genes are TRBV7-8 and TRBJ1-3, with 9 bases identical to TRBD1. V lost 4 bases to trimming and J lost 7 bases; unmatched junction nucleotides: 2. The germline V gene encodes CDR1 SGHVS and CDR2 FQNEAQ. The CDR3 length is 13 residues. The variable domain in full, with the rest retrieved from reference TRBV7-8 and TRBJ1-3, is GAGVSQSPRYKVAKRGQDVALRCDPISGHVSLFWYQQALGQGPEFLTYFQNEAQLDKSGLPSDRFFAERPEGSVSTLKIQRTQQEDSAVYLCASSSGQGNTIYFGEGSWLTVV.

This chain links TRBV9 with TRBJ2-1; D is undetermined. The length of the CDR3 is 12 residues. V shed 3 bases and J shed 7 bases, with 8 bases lying between them. Looked up from germline, CDR1 is SGDLS and CDR2 is YYNGEE. Here the CDR3 reads CASSGNENEQFF. In DNA, the CDR3 is TGTGCCAGCAGCGGAAATGAAAATGAGCAGTTCTTC.

The J gene is TRBJ2-7, the V gene TRBV19, with TRBD1 as a possible D gene (6 bases). V shed 3 bases and J shed 5 bases, with 8 bases lying between them. The CDR3 covers 12 residues. Germline loops: CDR1 LNHDA, CDR2 SQIVND (reference sequence). CDR3 in DNA: TGTGCCAGTAGTATCAGGGGACACGAGCAGTACTTC. It specifies CASSIRGHEQYF.

This sequence joins TRBV12-5 and TRBJ1-6; D is uncertain. Germline V gives CDR1 LGHNT, CDR2 FRNRAP. V dropped 1 base and J dropped 9 bases, with 7 bases sitting between them. There are 13 residues in the CDR3. The CDR3 spells CASGLGVSSPLHF. CDR3 DNA: TGTGCTAGTGGTTTGGGGGTCTCTTCACCCCTCCACTTT.

The chain uses TRBV2 and TRBJ2-1; 10 bases agree with TRBD1. Germline values: CDR1 SNHLY, CDR2 FYNNEI. The length of the CDR3 is 15 residues. The junction had 6 bases not matched to a gene; V was cut back by 3 bases and J by 7 bases. CDR3 nucleotide sequence: TGTGCCAGCAGTGACCGGGACAGGGGAGGAAATGAGCAGTTCTTC. This codes for CASSDRDRGGNEQFF.

The chain links TRBV25-1 to TRBJ2-5, with D perhaps matching TRBD1 or TRBD2 (5 bases each). Judging by the DNA end, TRBJ2-7 fits better; the J call may be wrong. CDR3 length equals 14 residues. Germline V gives CDR1 MGHDK, CDR2 SYGVNS. The CDR3 sequence is CASSEASRGTEQYF. The CDR3, as DNA: TGTGCCAGCAGTGAAGCCTCGAGGGGCACCGAGCAGTACTTC.

This clone appeared a single time. This chain joins TRBV30 and TRBJ2-1, with a tentative D call TRBD2 (5 bases). The CDR3 loop spans 17 amino acids. V gave up 3 bases and J gave up 4 bases, with 22 bases separating them. The germline gives CDR1 GTSNPN, CDR2 SVGIG (reference sequence). CDR3 amino acids: CAWSPMSRLTTYNEQFF. CDR3 nucleotide sequence: TGTGCCTGGAGCCCCATGAGTAGACTAACTACTTACAATGAGCAGTTCTTC. The full variable domain, completed using reference TRBV30 and TRBJ2-1, is SQTIHQWPATLVQPVGSPLSLECTVEGTSNPNLYWYRQAAGRGLQLLFYSVGIGQISSEVPQNLSASRPQDRQFILSSKKLLLSDSGFYLCAWSPMSRLTTYNEQFFGPGTRLTVL.

The chain recombines TRBV18 with TRBJ1-2; the match to TRBD1 covers 7 bases. The trim removed 6 bases at V and 0 bases at J, leaving 7 bases unmatched. This CDR3 spans 15 amino acids. Germline values: CDR1 KGHSH, CDR2 LQKENI. The CDR3 coding sequence is TGTGCCAGCTCGGAAGACAGGGCCTCTAACTATGGCTACACCTTC. This gives the protein CASSEDRASNYGYTF.

The chain has TRBV5-1 and TRBJ1-1, with 8 bases matching TRBD1. Per the germline V gene, CDR1 is SGHRS and CDR2 is YFSETQ. Trimming took 4 bases from V and 6 from J; bases not matched to a gene: 8. The CDR3 is 14 residues long. CDR3 bases: TGCGCCAGCAGCACGGACAGGGTGGCTGCTGAAGCTTTCTTT. Its translation is CASSTDRVAAEAFF.